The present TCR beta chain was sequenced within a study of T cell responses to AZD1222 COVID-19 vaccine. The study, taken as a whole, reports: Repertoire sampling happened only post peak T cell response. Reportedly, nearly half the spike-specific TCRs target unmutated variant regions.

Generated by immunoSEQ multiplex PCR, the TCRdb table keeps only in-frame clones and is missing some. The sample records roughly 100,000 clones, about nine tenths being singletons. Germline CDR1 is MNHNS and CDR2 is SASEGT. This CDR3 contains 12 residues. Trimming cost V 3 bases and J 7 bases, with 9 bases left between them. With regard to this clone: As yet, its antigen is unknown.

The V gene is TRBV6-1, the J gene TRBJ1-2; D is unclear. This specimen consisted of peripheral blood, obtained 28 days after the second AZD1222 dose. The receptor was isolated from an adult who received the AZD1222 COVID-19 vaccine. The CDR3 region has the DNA TGTGCCAGCAGTGAGATTTCCCCTGGCTACACCTTC. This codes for CASSEISPGYTF.